The 5 T cell receptor beta chains below all came from one sample that was sequenced in a study of human T cells and chemical hapten exposure. The time point is: healthy volunteer bleed at 2 weeks. The template was total RNA from unfractionated whole blood. TCRdb called the RACE reads again in MiXCR, with one record for every CDR3 protein. The table has roughly 46,000 distinct CDR3 sequences, about 4.8% seen once. The sample taken for sequencing was whole blood. These receptors were collected from a human donor in good health. Some clones in this sample may be carry-over from other donors' samples.

This clonotype was seen repeatedly, ten times or more. The chain is built from TRBV5-1 and TRBJ2-7; 10 bases align to TRBD1. From germline, CDR1 is SGHRS and CDR2 YFSETQ. The CDR3 has 16 amino acids. Unmatched junction bases numbered 7, after V lost 2 bases and J lost 2 bases. The CDR3 coding sequence is TGCGCCAGCAGCTTTGGGGGACAGGGGCGTCCCTACGAGCAGTACTTC. This translates into CASSFGGQGRPYEQYF.

This clonotype occurred many times. The genes are TRBV3-1 and TRBJ1-5; perhaps TRBD1 as D (6 bases). Germline V lookup: CDR1 LGHDT, CDR2 YNNKEL (reference sequence). The V gene lost 3 bases and the J gene lost 7 bases, with 13 bases spanning the gap. The CDR3 consists of 14 residues. CDR3 protein: CASSQTGRQQPQHF. The CDR3 DNA reads as TGTGCCAGCAGCCAGACAGGACGACAACAGCCCCAGCATTTT.

There are a few counts of this clonotype. The V call is TRBV15, the J call TRBJ1-5; 9 positions agree with TRBD1. The V gene's germline CDR1 is LNHNV and CDR2 YYDKDF (reference sequence). The CDR3 totals 15 residues. J gave up 3 bases and V 3 bases, and 3 bases lay outside the gene matches. The CDR3 sequence is CATSRGQGTNQPQHF. The CDR3 region has the DNA TGTGCCACCAGCAGGGGACAGGGAACCAATCAGCCCCAGCATTTT.

This clonotype came up a few times. V and J are TRBV6-1 and TRBJ1-5; D might be TRBD1 (6 bases). Trimming pared 1 base from V and 2 bases from J, leaving 21 bases between. Germline lookup yields CDR1 MNHNS and CDR2 SASEGT. The CDR3 is 19 amino acids. The CDR3 protein is CASSEGPPLKTGGNQPQHF. CDR3 bases: TGTGCCAGCAGTGAAGGCCCCCCGCTCAAGACAGGTGGCAATCAGCCCCAGCATTTT.

This clonotype has at least ten counts. This sequence joins TRBV28 and TRBJ2-3; D gene ambiguous. The germline V gene has CDR1 MDHEN and CDR2 SYDVKM. Trimming cost V 6 bases and J 2 bases, with 6 bases left between them. The CDR3 covers 12 residues. CDR3 residues: CASRTSTDTQYF. CDR3 nucleotide sequence: TGTGCCAGCAGAACCTCCACAGATACGCAGTATTTT.